The entry below describes one T cell receptor (beta chain). What it binds is unknown. With a J-beta primer mix and a sample-barcoded 5' primer, a second PCR ran about 6 to 11 cycles. Each CDR3 protein gets one entry after TCRdb re-called the 5' RACE reads with MiXCR. The sample lists around 1,000,000 distinct CDR3 sequences, 20% to 25% seen once, with approximately 0.7% in the top ten. Trimming removed 6 bases from V and 2 bases from J, with 14 bases in between. The CDR3 has 14 residues. These data come from a study of blood T cells in healthy people across ages. Study conclusions and caveats: A strong correlation was seen between TCR beta diversity and naive T cell percentage.

This same sample was also part of a study on T cells of mothers and their children. Turning to that study: Once extracted, all RNA went into cDNA synthesis at about 1.4 ug per 15 ul. Reads recorded for TCR beta CDR3 numbered over 8 million per mother and around 3 million per child.

This receptor was obtained from a girl aged 2 to 10 in good health. The sample consisted of blood. The chain recombines TRBV12-3 or TRBV12-4 with TRBJ2-7; D is perhaps TRBD1 (5 bases). The CDR3 sequence is CASRPTDRPYEQYF. The DNA of the CDR3 is TGTGCCAGCAGACCGACCGACAGACCCTACGAGCAGTACTTC.